This note documents a single T cell receptor beta chain sequence. No antigen is known for it. No quality values exist for individual bases; no much larger clone is one base distant. Ophthalmopathy patients had moderately to severely active disease, Clinical Activity Score of at least 3, NOSPECS grade of at least 4, and disease duration under 3 months. Anyone with other autoimmune diseases, uncontrolled infections, pregnancy or lactation was excluded from the study. Clinical symptoms, serum thyroxine, TRAb, thyroid ultrasound and orbital computed tomography were used for diagnosis. Ficoll-Paque density gradient centrifugation was used to isolate PBMCs from about 10 ml of fresh peripheral blood. Trizol reagent was used to extract the total RNA, and its quality was then checked on an Agilent 2100 Bioanalyzer. The CDR3 measures 15 amino acids from cysteine to phenylalanine. This entry keeps only the CDR3 DNA: 45 bases, framed from base 1. CDR1 and CDR2 (GTSNPN, SVGIG) derive from the germline V gene (reference sequence). Trimming takes 3 bases from V and 3 bases from J, and the germline ends sit 14 bases apart.

This sample is part of a study of Graves' ophthalmopathy and Graves' hyperthyroidism (dated by TCRdb to the late 2010s). Regarding the complete study: Peripheral blood was collected at initial diagnosis, prior to any treatment. To explore V-J signatures that distinguish ophthalmopathy from hyperthyroidism, a discovery set of 90 to 100 patients was enrolled, made up of 40 to 45 with ophthalmopathy and under 65 with stable hyperthyroidism. In over 5 hyperthyroidism patients, the T-cell repertoire of thyroid tissue was compared with the T-cell repertoire of blood. The study used signatures of the TCR beta repertoire to tell Graves' ophthalmopathy apart from Graves' hyperthyroidism and to predict which patients would progress to ophthalmopathy. In total, around 140 blood samples were TCR-sequenced: roughly 45 ophthalmopathy, over 70 hyperthyroidism and about 17 hyperthyroidism-to-ophthalmopathy patients. Once sampling was done, hyperthyroidism patients were given methimazole at a starting dose of 30 mg daily, while ophthalmopathy patients were given high-dose intravenous methylprednisolone. For independent validation, a separate cohort was made up of 18 hyperthyroidism patients plus 17 patients who later progressed from hyperthyroidism to ophthalmopathy. The 100 or so discovery patients were randomly split 7:3 into training and test sets. General study outcomes and caveats: In validation, the model predicted ophthalmopathy progression with 70.59% sensitivity and around 72% specificity; some 13 predicted patients were CT-confirmed with GO in a median of about 6.2 months. Sample size was not predetermined statistically, and investigators were not blinded to group allocation. Ophthalmopathy was separated from stable hyperthyroidism by the 13-signature model with more than 85% sensitivity and less than 82% specificity in cross-validation and with 80%/75% in the test set. Most expanded thyroid clonotypes with a frequency above 0.001 also appeared in blood, which suggests that blood repertoires may reflect the immune response in the thyroid.

For repertoire sequencing, TCR beta CDR3 regions were amplified from RNA transcripts. HTBI primers and the Qiagen OneStep RT-PCR kit were used in a first-round RT-PCR, which was followed by a second-round multiplex PCR, size selection and purification. Sequencing of the libraries was carried out on an Illumina HiSeq2000 in paired-end mode with 100 bp reads. Concerning the study's data processing: Reads were processed with SOAPnuke, discarding reads with adapters, uncalled bases, mean Phred below 15, or no exact constant-primer or identifier match. COPE v1.2.5 was used to merge high-quality paired reads. Unique nucleotide sequences were defined as clonotypes and aligned to IMGT TRB V, D and J references using MiTCR v1.1. Only V-J combinations with frequency above 0.0001 were analysed, covering over 98% of repertoires. For each V-J combination, a TCR clonal expansion and chaos score was defined as F50 clonal expansion divided by the chaos observed in the TCRdist matrix. Welch's t-statistics and random forest were used to narrow the features down to approximately 13 V-J combinations, which were then fed into a naive Bayes classifier. The similarity between thyroid and blood repertoires was quantified using the Morisita-Horn index. Using fastp trimming at Q25 and MiXCR clonotype assembly, TCRdb reanalyzed the public sequencing data and kept in-frame beta chains. Each CDR3 protein gets just one entry, which takes the most common genes and DNA from the rows behind it. The V and J calls were not made by the authors but by TCRdb's processing. In this sample the table shows over 450,000 distinct CDR3 sequences, 14% of which occur a single time. About 10% of the sample goes to the ten largest clones.

The clonotype comes from a woman in her 30s with Graves' ophthalmopathy. Donor details come from another sample of the same person, matched by shared clones. Here the chain combines TRBV30 and TRBJ2-2; no D gene is confidently identified. The sequencing sample was made of blood. Here is the DNA: TGTGCCTGGAGCCCTATGGGTAGGGACACCGGGGAGCTGTTTTTT. The translation is CAWSPMGRDTGELFF.